This TCR beta chain was sequenced in a study of Tregs in tolerant kidney transplant recipients. A word on this clone: Its matching antigen is unknown.

Recipients received nonmyeloablative bone marrow transplants from related graft donors, with transient mixed chimerism. There are 14 residues in the CDR3. V was clipped by 3 bases and J by 6 bases, with 12 bases between them. Per the germline V gene, CDR1 is LNHDA and CDR2 is SQIVND (reference sequence). Study-wide results and caveats: No direct test of biological reproducibility was done here.

Sequencing used immunoSEQ multiplex PCR; TCRdb keeps in-frame clones, though not all of them. The data contain about 100,000 clones, 93% of them seen just once; the ten biggest clones take up about 1.5%. The specimen comprised CD4+ T cells from blood (PBMCs), sampled 12 months after the transplant. The TCR was taken from a human patient who received a combined kidney and bone marrow transplant. Some of the T cells might come from the graft donor. This chain connects TRBV19 to TRBJ1-5; D unresolved. This CDR3 is CASSMPQIAQPQHF. CDR3 DNA sequence: TGTGCCAGTAGTATGCCCCAAATAGCTCAGCCCCAGCATTTT.